This TCR beta chain comes out of a study of T cell repertoires in cytomegalovirus infection. The wider study: From public TCR beta signatures came an indication of both CMV infection and matching HLA type. Study-level points and caveats: Cumulated frequencies of public TCR beta families served to identify carriers of CMV plus the relevant HLA.

MiXCR, run by TCRdb on the reads, gives a single entry per CDR3 protein. Found here are almost 550,000 distinct CDR3 sequences, 16% of them singletons; the top ten hold roughly 25%. This clonotype was counted many times. Its target is unknown. CDR3 size: 15 residues. V lost 6 bases and J lost 6; bases outside the gene matches: 6. The germline V gene has CDR1 MNHEY and CDR2 SMNVEV (reference sequence). The chain joins TRBV27 to TRBJ2-5; 14 bases match TRBD2. The source is a human donor in good health (CMV status not recorded). Some clones in this sample may be carry-over from other donors' samples. Sequencing was carried out using CD8+ T cells from PBMCs. CDR3 in amino acids: CASRTSGGARQTQYF. For the CDR3, the DNA is TGTGCCAGCAGGACTAGCGGGGGGGCCCGACAGACCCAGTACTTC.